The sequence of this T cell receptor beta chain was determined in a study of T cell responses to AZD1222 COVID-19 vaccine. Profiled with immunoSEQ multiplex PCR; TCRdb holds only in-frame clones, not every one. Of some 120,000 clones in the sample, roughly 90% were seen once. Findings and caveats of the study: Clonal diversity may have been underestimated, and the donors were mostly white British, with more females than males.

Germline V gene lookup returns CDR1 SGDLS and CDR2 YYNGEE. This CDR3 region has 15 residues. The V and J ends lost 2 bases and 4 bases respectively, with 12 bases between them. There are a few counts of this clone. What it binds is unknown. The chain has TRBV9 and TRBJ2-2, with D possibly TRBD2 on 5 matching bases. The TCR originated in an adult in good health. The material was peripheral blood, obtained on day 0 of AZD1222 vaccination. CDR3: CASSVEGYSTGELFF. CDR3 nucleotides: TGTGCCAGCAGCGTTGAGGGTTACTCCACCGGGGAGCTGTTTTTT.